A selection of T cell receptor beta chains follows, all from one sample in a study of CD8+CD57+ T cells in acquired aplastic anemia. TCRdb ran MiXCR on the reads and lists one entry per CDR3 protein. The table shows under 350,000 distinct CDR3 sequences, with 45% to 70% occurring only once. Sequenced sample: sorted CD4+, CD8+, or CD8+CD57+ T cells (not recorded which) from PBMCs. The receptors originated from a human donor with severe aplastic anemia or a healthy control (not recorded which). CDR3s include the opening cysteine and the closing phenylalanine or tryptophan. The D gene is left open where the match is weak. Some rows mark clone size as missing; the rest say once, few, many or name a class of expanded clone.

J | D | size | V | CDR3 | DNA
TRBJ2-1 | - | - | TRBV29-1 | CSGRVGASSYNEQFF | TGCAGCGGCCGAGTAGGGGCCAGCTCCTACAATGAGCAGTTCTTC
TRBJ1-5 | - | - | TRBV2 | CASRGEGVYQPQHF | TGTGCCAGCAGGGGCGAGGGGGTATATCAGCCCCAGCATTTT
TRBJ1-4 | - | - | TRBV25-1 | CASSEWGVTNEKLFF | TGTGCCAGCAGTGAATGGGGGGTGACTAATGAAAAACTGTTTTTT
TRBJ2-7 | TRBD1 | once | TRBV7-2 | CASSPGQGGEEQYF | TGTGCCAGCTCGCCGGGACAGGGGGGAGAGGAGCAGTACTTC
TRBJ2-7 | TRBD1 | many | TRBV12-3/TRBV12-4 | CASSPGTGGVHEQYF | TGTGCCAGCAGTCCCGGGACAGGGGGCGTCCACGAGCAGTACTTC
TRBJ2-1 | - | few | TRBV20-1 | CSAPRDVPNEQFF | TGCAGTGCTCCTCGTGATGTCCCCAATGAGCAGTTCTTC
TRBJ2-5 | TRBD2 | - | TRBV7-9 | CASSDSGGVKTQYF | TGTGCCAGCAGCGATAGCGGGGGGGTTAAGACCCAGTACTTC
TRBJ2-3 | - | - | TRBV7-9 | CASSLGSSGTDTQYF | TGTGCCAGCAGCTTGGGGAGCAGTGGGACAGATACGCAGTATTTT
TRBJ1-5 | - | - | TRBV2 | CASSVDYSQGGQPQHF | TGTGCCAGCAGTGTTGATTACAGCCAGGGAGGGCAGCCCCAGCATTTT
TRBJ1-6 | - | - | TRBV28 | CASSPPGGGAGPLHF | TGTGCCAGCAGTCCCCCGGGGGGGGGGGCTGGACCCCTCCACTTT
TRBJ2-5 | TRBD1 | - | TRBV7-9 | CASSLTGGPETQYF | TGTGCCAGCAGCTTGACAGGGGGCCCAGAGACCCAGTACTTC
TRBJ1-5 | - | - | TRBV19 | CATADRNQPQHF | TGTGCCACCGCCGACAGGAATCAGCCCCAGCATTTT
TRBJ2-7 | - | - | TRBV6-5 | CASSPGTFSYEQYF | TGTGCCAGCAGCCCCGGGACTTTCTCCTACGAGCAGTACTTC
TRBJ2-3 | - | - | TRBV7-8 | CASSSTGITDTQYF | TGTGCCAGCAGCTCGACTGGAATCACAGATACGCAGTATTTT
TRBJ1-2 | - | - | TRBV29-1 | CSAREDRMYGYTF | TGCAGCGCCCGGGAGGACAGAATGTATGGCTACACCTTC
TRBJ1-1 | - | - | TRBV2 | CASSEGTQITEAFF | TGTGCCAGCAGTGAAGGGACACAGATCACTGAAGCTTTCTTT
TRBJ1-4 | - | - | TRBV6-4 | CASSDTKLFF | TGTGCCAGCAGTGACACAAAACTGTTTTTT
TRBJ2-6 | TRBD1 | many | TRBV5-1 | CASSEGRTGSSGANVLTF | TGCGCCAGCAGCGAGGGGAGGACAGGGAGCTCTGGGGCCAACGTCCTGACTTTC
TRBJ2-6 | - | - | TRBV7-7 | CASSFISGDNVLTF | TGTGCCAGCAGTTTCATTTCGGGGGACAACGTCCTGACTTTC
TRBJ2-6 | - | many | TRBV5-6 | CASTAIPFSGANVLTF | TGTGCCAGCACCGCGATTCCCTTCTCTGGGGCCAACGTCCTGACTTTC
TRBJ1-1 | - | - | TRBV11-2 | CAGSLRRSLNTEAFF | TGTGCCGGCAGCTTGAGGAGAAGCTTGAACACTGAAGCTTTCTTT
TRBJ2-7 | - | - | TRBV7-8 | CASSLGMGGYEQYF | TGTGCCAGCAGCTTAGGTATGGGGGGCTACGAGCAGTACTTC
TRBJ2-5 | TRBD2 | - | TRBV20-1 | CSASAAGGQYF | TGCAGTGCTAGCGCCGCGGGGGGCCAGTACTTC
TRBJ2-2 | TRBD1 | - | TRBV2 | CASDRGDTGELFF | TGTGCCAGCGACAGGGGGGACACCGGGGAGCTGTTTTTT
TRBJ2-3 | - | once | TRBV5-1 | CASSLEGDYEQYF | TGCGCCAGCAGCTTGGAGGGGGACTATGAGCAGTATTTT
TRBJ1-1 | - | few | TRBV3-1 | CASSQVAVDEAFF | TGTGCCAGCAGCCAAGTCGCGGTGGATGAAGCTTTCTTT
TRBJ1-5 | TRBD1 | - | TRBV29-1 | CSVPGQGDQPQHF | TGCAGCGTTCCGGGACAGGGTGATCAGCCCCAGCATTTT
TRBJ2-7 | - | - | TRBV9 | CASSVDGSSYEQYF | TGTGCCAGCAGCGTGGACGGGAGCTCCTACGAGCAGTACTTC
TRBJ1-1 | TRBD1 | - | TRBV12-3/TRBV12-4 | CASSLYRDRNTEAFF | TGTGCCAGCAGCCTATATCGGGACAGGAACACTGAAGCTTTCTTT
TRBJ2-7 | TRBD2 | - | TRBV20-1 | CSARDGGLAGGPSYEQYF | TGCAGTGCTAGAGATGGGGGACTAGCGGGAGGGCCGTCCTACGAGCAGTACTTC
TRBJ2-1 | TRBD2 | - | TRBV15 | CATNLKLAGEIHNEQFF | TGTGCCACCAACCTAAAACTAGCGGGAGAGATACACAATGAGCAGTTCTTC
TRBJ2-3 | - | - | TRBV24-1 | CATSDFGSDGADTQYF | TGTGCCACCAGTGATTTTGGGTCGGATGGGGCGGATACGCAGTATTTT
TRBJ1-2 | - | once | TRBV7-9 | CASSFDQGSYGYTF | TGTGCCAGCAGCTTTGATCAGGGTTCCTATGGCTACACCTTC
TRBJ2-1 | TRBD2 | - | TRBV19 | CASSTELAGYNEQFF | TGTGCCAGTAGTACGGAACTAGCGGGGTACAATGAGCAGTTCTTC
TRBJ2-1 | - | many | TRBV9 | CASSVGGWTGNEQFF | TGTGCCAGCAGCGTGGGGGGCTGGACCGGCAATGAGCAGTTCTTC
TRBJ2-3 | TRBD2 | - | TRBV12-3/TRBV12-4 | CASSAGLASTDTQYF | TGTGCCAGCAGCGCGGGACTAGCGAGCACAGATACGCAGTATTTT
TRBJ1-1 | - | - | TRBV2 | CASSERGERTEAFF | TGTGCCAGCAGTGAAAGAGGGGAGAGGACTGAAGCTTTCTTT
TRBJ1-2 | - | - | TRBV5-1 | CASSLEPGDSYGYTF | TGCGCCAGCAGCTTGGAACCTGGGGATTCCTATGGCTACACCTTC
TRBJ2-3 | - | many | TRBV7-3 | CASSPLGGEGDTQYF | TGTGCCAGCAGCCCCCTCGGCGGGGAAGGAGATACGCAGTATTTT
TRBJ2-1 | TRBD2 | many | TRBV10-3 | CAISLAGASSYNEQFF | TGTGCCATCAGCCTAGCGGGGGCTAGCTCCTACAATGAGCAGTTCTTC
TRBJ2-3 | - | many | TRBV20-1 | CSASYLGDTQYF | TGCAGTGCTAGCTACCTGGGAGATACGCAGTATTTT
TRBJ1-4 | - | - | TRBV11-2 | CASSPRQNNEKLFF | TGTGCCAGCAGCCCAAGACAGAATAATGAAAAACTGTTTTTT
TRBJ2-3 | TRBD1 | few | TRBV24-1 | CATSDWGTGADTQYF | TGTGCCACCAGTGATTGGGGCACAGGGGCAGATACGCAGTATTTT
TRBJ1-1 | - | - | TRBV12-3/TRBV12-4 | CASTLRDTEAFF | TGTGCCAGCACCCTAAGGGACACTGAAGCTTTCTTT
TRBJ2-7 | - | once | TRBV12-3/TRBV12-4 | CASSFYSVFYEQYF | TGTGCCAGCAGTTTTTACAGCGTCTTCTACGAGCAATACTTC
TRBJ2-3 | TRBD2 | many | TRBV20-1 | CSAMSGGTSTDTQYF | TGCAGTGCCATGAGCGGGGGGACAAGCACAGATACGCAGTATTTT